This T cell receptor beta chain was obtained from a study of cytomegalovirus exposure and HLA in healthy donors. Study-wide findings and caveats: Reported findings show TCR beta sequences accurately forecast HLA-A and HLA-B alleles in most subjects. A later analysis showed HLA-associated TCR beta chains outstripping equally common others in clonal expansion. Segments of the TCR beta V type were, in most cases, productive about 87% or about 30% of the time in an earlier analysis.

Use of 60 Vbeta and 13 Jbeta primers characterized the PCR. Assay used: immunoSEQ multiplex PCR; TCRdb lists only in-frame clones, some missing. The specimen's table records approximately 34,000 clones. Comment on this clone: Its antigen is undetermined.

This sequence originates from a woman aged 35 to 49 in good health and CMV-seropositive. What was sequenced was PBMCs.

As DNA, the CDR3 is TGTGCCAGCAGCCTGAACCCTGCGGATACGCAGTATTTT. It translates to CASSLNPADTQYF. The chain uses TRBV7-2 and TRBJ2-3; D not resolved. Germline V CDR1 and CDR2: SGHTA, FQGNSA. The CDR3 is 13 amino acids. The germline V and J ends were trimmed by 5 bases and 6 bases, with 12 bases remaining between them.